Following are 9 T cell receptor beta chains from one sample sequenced in a study of shared clonotypes between healthy human individuals. This table comes from immunoSEQ multiplex PCR, and its TCRdb copy is limited to in-frame clones, with some not included. The data hold some 2.3 million clones, with more than 80% observed a single time. Sequenced material: naive CD4+ T cells from PBMCs. Documented subset: CD45RA+ positively selected. Receptors were obtained from a man in his late teens or twenties in good health. Some clones in this sample may be carry-over from other donors' samples.

A remark on this clone: The identical CDR3 is also encoded by other nucleotide sequences in the sample. This chain connects TRBV18 to TRBJ1-5; possibly TRBD1 for D (5 bases). The germline V and J ends were trimmed by 0 bases and 7 bases, with 13 bases remaining between them. The CDR3 has 15 amino acids. Per the germline V gene, CDR1 is KGHSH and CDR2 is LQKENI. CDR3 residues: CASSPPGGRGQPQHF. In nucleotides, the CDR3 is TGTGCCAGCTCACCACCTGGGGGTCGGGGACAGCCCCAGCATTTT.

For the CDR3, the DNA is TGTGCCAGCATGCTCTTGGCTGCAGATACGCAGTATTTT. Residues: CASMLLAADTQYF. The rearrangement joins TRBV28 to TRBJ2-3, with D hard to call. Looked up from germline, CDR1 is MDHEN and CDR2 is SYDVKM. CDR3 length: 13 amino acids. V was trimmed by 7 bases and J by 4 bases, leaving 12 bases between them.

The chain couples TRBV7-6 to TRBJ2-1; 8 bases align to TRBD2. Germline V gene data show CDR1 as SGHVS and CDR2 as FNYEAQ. CDR3 length: 14 residues. V was clipped by 4 bases and J by 7 bases; unmatched bases: 6. CDR3 DNA: TGTGCCAGCAGCTCCGGGACTAGGAAGAATGAGCAGTTCTTC. This encodes CASSSGTRKNEQFF.

The CDR3 loop is CSVEEVNEKLFF. The CDR3 DNA reads TGCAGCGTTGAAGAGGTTAACGAAAAACTGTTTTTT. The chain has TRBV29-1 and TRBJ1-4; D remains ambiguous. V lost 0 bases and J lost 8, with 7 bases in between. CDR3 size: 12 residues. Germline V lookup: CDR1 SQVTM, CDR2 ANQGSEA.

The rearrangement links TRBV6-6 to TRBJ2-2; 10 positions agree with TRBD1. This CDR3 is built from 16 residues. From germline, CDR1 is MNHNY and CDR2 SVGAGI (reference sequence). Trimming at V came to 6 bases and at J to 10 bases, leaving 14 bases not matched to a gene. The CDR3: CASRPPGQGTVSELFF. The CDR3 DNA reads TGTGCCAGCAGGCCGCCGGGACAGGGGACAGTATCGGAGCTGTTTTTT.

The V gene is TRBV10-1, the J gene TRBJ2-2; 7 nucleotides line up with TRBD2. The germline CDR1 and CDR2 sequences are WNHNN and SYGVQD (reference sequence). Losses at the gene ends were 8 bases for V and 5 bases for J; bases not matched to a gene: 11. The CDR3 spans 15 residues. CDR3 in DNA: TGCGCCAGCGCCCCCTCTCGGGGAGGGACCGGGGAGCTGTTTTTT. This encodes CASAPSRGGTGELFF.

The chain uses TRBV6-1 and TRBJ1-5; D not resolved. Germline-derived CDR1 and CDR2 are MNHNS and SASEGT. The CDR3 consists of 14 residues. V was cut by 3 bases and J by 2 bases, with 8 bases left in between. The CDR3 region has the DNA TGTGCCAGCAGTGACATACGGCGCAATCAGCCCCAGCATTTT. Translated, it gives CASSDIRRNQPQHF.

This clone was found once. The chain links TRBV15 to TRBJ1-5; a possible D gene is TRBD1 (5 bases). Germline V gene lookup returns CDR1 LNHNV and CDR2 YYDKDF (reference sequence). V was trimmed by 0 bases and J by 7 bases, leaving 19 bases between them. This CDR3 is 17 amino acids long. CDR3: CATSRDLAAGVGQPQHF. Here the CDR3 DNA reads TGTGCCACCAGCAGAGATCTAGCCGCGGGGGTCGGCCAGCCCCAGCATTTT. The complete variable domain, with remaining parts taken from reference TRBV15 and TRBJ1-5, reads DAMVIQNPRYQVTQFGKPVTLSCSQTLNHNVMYWYQQKSSQAPKLLFHYYDKDFNNEADTPDNFQSRRPNTSFCFLDIRSPGLGDTAMYLCATSRDLAAGVGQPQHFGDGTRLSIL.

The sample holds one count of this clone. The rearrangement joins TRBV4-1 to TRBJ1-4; TRBD1 aligns across 9 bases. CDR3 size: 15 residues. V was pared by 4 bases and J by 7 bases, with 7 bases of the junction left unmatched. Germline V CDR1 and CDR2: MGHRA, YSYEKL. The CDR3 region has the DNA TGCGCCAGCAGCCTGGACAGGGGAGAGGGTGAAAAACTGTTTTTT. Protein: CASSLDRGEGEKLFF.